The 19 T cell receptor beta chains below come from one sample, sequenced in a study of shared clonotypes between healthy human individuals (dated by TCRdb to 2020 to 2022). Library preparation was by the immunoSEQ multiplex PCR assay. TCRdb limited this immuneACCESS table to in-frame rearrangements with V and J called. A share of clones is missing; checked studies link under half to unresolved V genes, and the rest is unexplained. The sample profile shows about 550,000 clones; roughly 96% of them were found once. Less than 0.13% of the sample is in the top ten clones. CD8 naive samples were obtained by positive selection for CCR7 among CD45RO-negative cells, yielding a CD45RA+CCR7+ population from which TemRA cells were excluded. The sample was naive CD8+ T cells sorted from blood. The sample's cell subset or site, from its label and the paper: CD45RA+CCR7+. These receptors were obtained from a woman aged 25 to 39 in good health.

The chain couples TRBV5-3 to TRBJ1-2; no clear D. TRBV5-3 is labeled an ORF, and its function is uncertain. This CDR3 contains 15 residues. With 9 bases removed from V and 0 bases from J, the gap between germline ends came to 18 bases. CDR3 nucleotide sequence: TGTGCCACCTCCTGGCGGCGGATTACTAACTATGGCTACACCTTC. Protein product: CATSWRRITNYGYTF.

The rearrangement uses TRBV27 and TRBJ1-2, with a weak D call TRBD1 (6 bases). Trimming pared 9 bases from V and 4 bases from J, leaving 12 bases between. Germline V gives CDR1 MNHEY, CDR2 SMNVEV (reference sequence). The CDR3 length is 12 residues. The CDR3 DNA follows: TGTGCCAGTGGGGGGGGCCCCTATGGCTACACCTTC. It yields the protein CASGGGPYGYTF.

V gene TRBV19 combines with J gene TRBJ2-5; 9 bases align to TRBD1. The tail of the sequence fits TRBJ2-7 better, so the J call may be wrong. The germline gives CDR1 LNHDA, CDR2 SQIVND (reference sequence). The CDR3 extends over 14 amino acids. CDR3 amino acids: CATSWTGDTYEQYF. CDR3 DNA sequence: TGTGCCACCTCTTGGACAGGGGACACCTACGAGCAGTACTTC.

Concerning this clone: Within the sample, other DNA sequences also encode this same CDR3. The rearrangement joins TRBV27 to TRBJ2-5; 13 bases line up with TRBD2. The V segment lost 3 bases and the J segment 5 bases; nucleotides outside the gene matches: 3. The CDR3 length is 15 residues. In germline, CDR1 is MNHEY, CDR2 SMNVEV (reference sequence). CDR3 region: CASSLGTSGKETQYF. The CDR3 nucleotides are TGTGCCAGCAGTTTGGGGACTAGCGGGAAGGAGACCCAGTACTTC.

The rearrangement joins TRBV27 to TRBJ2-7; D gene ambiguous. The CDR3 totals 13 residues. The V end lost 8 bases, the J end lost 5 bases, and 16 bases lay between the germline ends. Germline V gene data show CDR1 as MNHEY and CDR2 as SMNVEV (reference sequence). The CDR3 bases are TGTGCCAGCCGGCTAGACGGTTGGAACGAGCAGTACTTC. This sequence encodes CASRLDGWNEQYF.

This sequence joins TRBV28 and TRBJ2-7; 7 bases fit TRBD2. J lost 0 bases, V lost 5 bases, and 16 bases had no gene match. The CDR3 spans 18 residues. Germline CDR1 reads MDHEN; CDR2 reads SYDVKM. The CDR3 is CASSNRDYLTYSSYEQYF. The CDR3 nucleotides are TGTGCCAGCAGTAACCGGGACTACCTTACTTACAGCTCCTACGAGCAGTACTTC.

The V and J genes are TRBV7-9 and TRBJ2-1, with D unclear. V was shortened by 4 bases and J by 5 bases, with 18 bases between the two germline ends. This CDR3 contains 16 residues. CDR1 is SEHNR and CDR2 is FQNEAQ in the germline V gene (reference sequence). The CDR3 spells CASSSPRRAIHNEQFF. In DNA, the CDR3 is TGTGCCAGCAGCTCACCGAGACGGGCTATCCACAATGAGCAGTTCTTC.

The chain employs TRBV19 and TRBJ2-1, with D unclear. This CDR3 region has 12 residues. Germline CDR1 LNHDA, CDR2 SQIVND (reference sequence). V was trimmed by 5 bases and J by 6 bases, leaving 8 bases between them. CDR3 amino acids: CASSRSANEQFF. The CDR3 DNA follows: TGTGCCAGTAGTCGAAGCGCCAATGAGCAGTTCTTC.

This clone came up once. V and J are TRBV4-1 and TRBJ2-1; 9 positions match TRBD2. This CDR3 comprises 15 residues. Germline V CDR1 and CDR2: MGHRA, YSYEKL. Trimming took 0 bases from V and 6 from J; bases not matched to a gene: 3. The CDR3 loop reads CASSQDGREGNEQFF. The CDR3 nucleotides read TGCGCCAGCAGCCAAGATGGGCGGGAGGGCAATGAGCAGTTCTTC.

This chain joins TRBV5-4 and TRBJ2-1, with D perhaps assigned TRBD1 or TRBD2 (5 bases each). Germline lookup yields CDR1 SGHNT and CDR2 YYREEE (reference sequence). This CDR3 has 15 amino acids. V was cut by 0 bases and J by 5 bases, with 12 bases left in between. Written as DNA, the CDR3 is TGTGCCAGCAGCTTGGTGGGACCGCGTGACAATGAGCAGTTCTTC. Protein: CASSLVGPRDNEQFF.

The CDR3 spells CATSRGTEGSYNEQFF. For the CDR3, the DNA is TGTGCCACCAGCAGAGGAACGGAAGGTTCCTACAATGAGCAGTTCTTC. The rearrangement joins TRBV15 to TRBJ2-1; D ambiguous. Trimming removed 1 base from V and 1 base from J, with 11 bases in between. Germline assignment: CDR1 LNHNV and CDR2 YYDKDF (reference sequence). The CDR3 extends over 16 amino acids.

The chain links TRBV6-5 to TRBJ1-1; D gene unclear. The CDR3 sequence is 11 residues long. Germline CDR1 and CDR2: MNHEY and SVGAGI. V shed 10 bases and J shed 3 bases, with 9 bases lying between them. The CDR3 protein is CATLGDTEAFF. The CDR3 DNA is TGTGCCACCCTAGGAGACACTGAAGCTTTCTTT.

The chain couples TRBV5-1 to TRBJ2-7, with a tentative D call TRBD2 (6 bases). Trimming shortened V by 0 bases and J by 0 bases, and 7 bases separated the two germline ends. The CDR3 spans 14 residues. CDR1 is SGHRS and CDR2 is YFSETQ in the germline V gene. CDR3 protein: CASSLEDYSYEQYF. In DNA, the CDR3 is TGCGCCAGCAGCTTGGAGGACTACTCCTACGAGCAGTACTTC.

The V call is TRBV4-1, the J call TRBJ2-1; no reliable D call. V was trimmed by 1 base and J by 0 bases, leaving 7 bases between them. This CDR3 is 15 amino acids long. CDR1 is MGHRA and CDR2 is YSYEKL in the germline V gene. CDR3 region: CASSQAQDSYNEQFF. CDR3 nucleotide sequence: TGCGCCAGCAGCCAAGCTCAAGACTCCTACAATGAGCAGTTCTTC.

This CDR3 is CASSEVRGGPEQFF. CDR3 coding DNA: TGTGCCAGCAGTGAGGTTAGGGGGGGACCTGAGCAGTTCTTC. The J gene is TRBJ2-1, the V gene TRBV6-1, with D perhaps matching TRBD2 (7 bases). This CDR3 spans 14 amino acids. The V end was cut by 3 bases, the J end by 9 bases, with 15 bases between. Germline CDR1 MNHNS, CDR2 SASEGT.

The V call is TRBV7-6, the J call TRBJ2-7; D unresolved. The germline V gene has CDR1 SGHVS and CDR2 FNYEAQ. Trimming shortened V by 4 bases and J by 0 bases, and 10 bases separated the two germline ends. The CDR3 sequence is 14 residues long. CDR3 sequence reads: CASSYFSSSYEQYF. CDR3 nucleotides: TGTGCCAGCAGCTACTTCTCTAGCTCCTACGAGCAGTACTTC.

This clone was observed a single time. This chain joins TRBV5-4 and TRBJ2-3; 9 bases are a match to TRBD2. Germline CDR1 and CDR2: SGHNT and YYREEE (reference sequence). This CDR3 spans 13 amino acids. Trimming cost V 10 bases and J 7 bases; bases outside gene matches: 10. The CDR3 loop reads CAGWFSGSYTQYF. In DNA, the CDR3 is TGTGCCGGATGGTTTAGCGGGAGCTATACGCAGTATTTT.

This rearrangement joins TRBV4-1 to TRBJ2-4; 9 bases are shared with TRBD2. This CDR3 spans 20 amino acids. Germline CDR1 is MGHRA and CDR2 is YSYEKL. V was pared by 1 base and J by 0 bases, with 13 bases of the junction left unmatched. This CDR3 reads CASSQGRLAGNKLAKNIQYF. CDR3 DNA: TGCGCCAGCAGCCAAGGCCGGCTAGCGGGAAATAAACTAGCCAAAAACATTCAGTACTTC.

The chain carries TRBV5-4 and TRBJ2-1, with 11 bases that match TRBD2. Looked up from germline, CDR1 is SGHNT and CDR2 is YYREEE (reference sequence). V dropped 4 bases and J dropped 9; count of bases not matched to a gene: 9. The CDR3 length is 15 residues. The CDR3 bases are TGTGCCAGCAGCCCTACTAGCGGGAGTTTGGCTGAGCAGTTCTTC. As protein: CASSPTSGSLAEQFF.